A selection of T cell receptor beta chains follows, all from one sample in a study of HIV-infected patients and healthy controls. TCRdb re-analysed the 5' RACE reads in MiXCR, keeping a single row per CDR3 protein. The sample includes tens of thousands of distinct CDR3 sequences, approximately 21% of them seen just once. Sample: CD4+ T cells from blood. The receptors derive from a human donor in good health. Each CDR3 is given with its conserved first and last residue. Each record gives: J gene, V gene, D gene, clone size, CDR3 protein, CDR3 DNA. The D gene is left open where the match is weak. Size is stated for part of the rows, as once, few or many counts, or as a class when the clone is expanded.

TRBJ1-3	TRBV29-1	.	few	CSVVPNSGNTIYF	TGCAGCGTTGTGCCCAACTCTGGAAACACCATATATTTT
TRBJ1-3	TRBV30	.	many	CACATGDGYGNTIYF	TGTGCCTGTGCGACGGGGGATGGGTATGGAAACACCATATATTTT
TRBJ1-2	TRBV6-2/TRBV6-3	.	few	CASRTVSSNYGYTF	TGTGCCAGCAGAACCGTTTCTTCTAACTATGGCTACACCTTC
TRBJ2-3	TRBV20-1	TRBD2	.	CSAGTSGSPLITDTQYF	TGCAGTGCTGGGACTAGCGGGAGCCCCCTTATCACAGATACGCAGTATTTT
TRBJ1-6	TRBV20-1	.	many	CSARVAPGPSRSYNSPLHF	TGCAGTGCTAGAGTCGCGCCGGGCCCCAGTCGCTCCTATAATTCACCCCTCCACTTT
TRBJ2-5	TRBV6-5	.	few	CASSQSGGPETQYF	TGTGCCAGCAGCCAGTCCGGGGGGCCGGAGACCCAGTACTTC
TRBJ2-1	TRBV18	.	.	CASSPPSLRGMEQFF	TGTGCCAGCTCACCACCAAGTCTTAGAGGGATGGAGCAGTTCTTC
TRBJ2-1	TRBV29-1	TRBD2	.	CSVGPGLAGYYEQFF	TGCAGCGTGGGTCCGGGACTAGCGGGATATTATGAGCAGTTCTTC
TRBJ2-7	TRBV3-1	TRBD2	few	CASSQLAGTHERAEQYF	TGTGCCAGCAGCCAACTAGCGGGAACCCACGAGCGAGCGGAGCAGTACTTC
TRBJ2-3	TRBV28	.	many	CASSHPGGASTDTQYF	TGTGCCAGCAGCCACCCCGGCGGGGCAAGCACAGATACGCAGTATTTT
TRBJ1-5	TRBV12-3/TRBV12-4	.	many	CASSLVGGRNQPQHF	TGTGCCAGCAGTTTAGTGGGGGGGCGCAATCAGCCCCAGCATTTT
TRBJ1-1	TRBV20-1	.	.	CSARDLRGSTEAFF	TGCAGTGCTAGAGATTTACGGGGTTCCACTGAAGCTTTCTTT
TRBJ2-3	TRBV12-5	.	many	CASGFEFSADTQYF	TGTGCTAGTGGTTTCGAGTTTTCTGCAGATACGCAGTATTTT
TRBJ1-6	TRBV18	.	.	CASSRTEDYNSPLHF	TGTGCCAGCTCACGGACGGAGGACTATAATTCACCCCTCCACTTT
TRBJ2-1	TRBV20-1	TRBD2	.	CSARGLILGGTSSNEQFF	TGCAGTGCTAGAGGGCTCATCTTGGGCGGGACTAGTAGCAATGAGCAGTTCTTC
TRBJ2-1	TRBV11-3	.	many	CASSLLSEAGEQFF	TGTGCCAGCAGCTTGCTGTCGGAGGCGGGTGAGCAGTTCTTC
TRBJ1-1	TRBV28	.	.	CASSLRDTEAFF	TGTGCCAGCAGTTTAAGGGATACTGAAGCTTTCTTT
TRBJ2-5	TRBV12-3/TRBV12-4	TRBD2	many	CASSLVVGLAIQEQETQYF	TGTGCCAGCAGTTTAGTCGTGGGACTAGCGATTCAAGAACAAGAGACCCAGTACTTC
TRBJ1-5	TRBV19	.	once	CASSRGRDYSNQPQHF	TGTGCCAGTAGTAGGGGGAGAGACTATAGCAATCAGCCCCAGCATTTT
TRBJ1-1	TRBV5-4	TRBD1	.	CASRRDSYTEAFF	TGTGCCAGCAGGAGGGACAGTTACACTGAAGCTTTCTTT
TRBJ2-2	TRBV19	.	.	CASSPDTRDTGELFF	TGTGCCAGTAGTCCTGACACCCGGGACACCGGGGAGCTGTTTTTT
TRBJ1-2	TRBV2	TRBD1	many	CASRGTGSYGYTF	TGTGCCAGCAGGGGGACAGGGAGTTATGGCTACACCTTC
TRBJ2-3	TRBV3-1	.	.	CASSQGDPRDTQYF	TGTGCCAGCAGCCAAGGGGACCCGCGGGATACGCAGTATTTT
TRBJ2-1	TRBV29-1	TRBD2	medium-sized	CSVEVPKGGDEQFF	TGCAGCGTTGAAGTCCCAAAGGGAGGGGATGAGCAGTTCTTC
TRBJ2-1	TRBV5-1	.	.	CASSWIQGTLSSYNEQFF	TGCGCCAGCAGCTGGATACAGGGAACCCTAAGCTCCTACAATGAGCAGTTCTTC
TRBJ2-3	TRBV2	TRBD1	many	CATPRDRVTDTQYF	TGTGCCACGCCCCGGGACAGGGTCACAGATACGCAGTATTTT
TRBJ1-1	TRBV12-3/TRBV12-4	.	few	CASSLTEAFF	TGTGCCAGCAGTCTCACTGAAGCTTTCTTT
TRBJ1-1	TRBV10-3	TRBD1	many	CAIRGTGAAFF	TGTGCCATCAGGGGGACAGGGGCGGCTTTCTTT
TRBJ2-3	TRBV5-1	TRBD2	.	CASSASGASTDTQYF	TGCGCCAGCAGCGCTAGCGGGGCTAGCACAGATACGCAGTATTTT
TRBJ1-3	TRBV6-5	.	few	CATKDSSGNTIYF	TGTGCCACCAAAGACTCCTCTGGAAACACCATATATTTT
TRBJ2-3	TRBV7-9	TRBD1	.	CASSLTGGTDTQYF	TGTGCCAGCAGCTTAACAGGGGGCACAGATACGCAGTATTTT
TRBJ1-2	TRBV11-2	TRBD1	few	CASSKGQGYGYTF	TGTGCCAGCAGCAAGGGACAGGGGTATGGCTACACCTTC
TRBJ1-1	TRBV7-2	.	many	CASSRGPEAFF	TGTGCCAGCAGCCGCGGGCCTGAAGCTTTCTTT
TRBJ2-5	TRBV11-2	.	.	CASSLDRYQETQYF	TGTGCCAGCAGCTTAGATCGATACCAAGAGACCCAGTACTTC
TRBJ1-1	TRBV29-1	.	.	CSGGQGRNTEAFF	TGCAGCGGCGGCCAGGGGAGGAACACTGAAGCTTTCTTT
TRBJ1-2	TRBV20-1	.	.	CSASAGGSRGYTF	TGCAGTGCTTCTGCCGGGGGGTCCCGCGGCTACACCTTC
TRBJ2-5	TRBV7-9	TRBD1	few	CASSPGQAPGETQYF	TGTGCCAGCAGCCCAGGACAGGCGCCGGGTGAGACCCAGTACTTC
TRBJ1-1	TRBV27	.	few	CASSLKAGYLNTEAFF	TGTGCCAGCAGTTTGAAGGCAGGGTACCTGAACACTGAAGCTTTCTTT
TRBJ2-7	TRBV7-9	TRBD1	few	CASSPQGTGGLYEQYF	TGTGCCAGCAGCCCTCAGGGGACAGGGGGCCTCTACGAGCAGTACTTC
TRBJ1-2	TRBV19	.	.	CASTTDPHGARTYGYTF	TGTGCCAGTACCACAGACCCCCATGGGGCGCGAACCTATGGCTACACCTTC
TRBJ1-5	TRBV12-3/TRBV12-4	TRBD1	.	CASSLGDSGNQPQHF	TGTGCCAGCAGTTTAGGGGACAGTGGCAATCAGCCCCAGCATTTT
TRBJ1-1	TRBV20-1	.	.	CSARGGATNTEAFF	TGCAGTGCTCGGGGCGGCGCAACGAACACTGAAGCTTTCTTT
TRBJ1-5	TRBV10-3	.	many	CAISRDDNQPQHF	TGTGCCATCAGCCGGGATGACAATCAGCCCCAGCATTTT
TRBJ2-7	TRBV5-6	TRBD2	.	CASSALGILAGDEQYF	TGTGCCAGCAGCGCCTTAGGAATACTAGCGGGAGACGAGCAGTACTTC
TRBJ2-7	TRBV3-1	.	many	CASSHTQQGDEQYF	TGTGCCAGCAGCCACACACAACAGGGAGACGAGCAGTACTTC
TRBJ1-6	TRBV19	TRBD1	many	CASTRGQPNSPLHF	TGTGCCAGTACCCGGGGACAGCCTAATTCACCCCTCCACTTT
TRBJ1-2	TRBV4-1	TRBD1	few	CASSQPDRGLRGYTF	TGCGCCAGCAGCCAACCGGACAGGGGGCTTAGAGGCTACACCTTC
TRBJ2-1	TRBV5-1	TRBD2	.	CASSWGASGGNDEQFF	TGCGCCAGCAGCTGGGGGGCTAGCGGGGGGAATGATGAGCAGTTCTTC
TRBJ2-4	TRBV6-4	.	.	CASSAGRALAKNIQYF	TGTGCCAGCAGTGCCGGACGGGCCCTAGCCAAAAACATTCAGTACTTC
TRBJ2-1	TRBV3-1	TRBD2	few	CASSQLAGYNEQFF	TGTGCCAGCAGCCAACTAGCGGGATACAATGAGCAGTTCTTC
TRBJ1-4	TRBV27	TRBD1	.	CASSLQGGNEKLFF	TGTGCCAGCAGTTTACAAGGGGGCAACGAAAAACTGTTTTTT
TRBJ2-2	TRBV7-9	.	many	CASPNHGQNTGELFF	TGTGCCAGCCCCAACCACGGTCAGAACACCGGGGAGCTGTTTTTT